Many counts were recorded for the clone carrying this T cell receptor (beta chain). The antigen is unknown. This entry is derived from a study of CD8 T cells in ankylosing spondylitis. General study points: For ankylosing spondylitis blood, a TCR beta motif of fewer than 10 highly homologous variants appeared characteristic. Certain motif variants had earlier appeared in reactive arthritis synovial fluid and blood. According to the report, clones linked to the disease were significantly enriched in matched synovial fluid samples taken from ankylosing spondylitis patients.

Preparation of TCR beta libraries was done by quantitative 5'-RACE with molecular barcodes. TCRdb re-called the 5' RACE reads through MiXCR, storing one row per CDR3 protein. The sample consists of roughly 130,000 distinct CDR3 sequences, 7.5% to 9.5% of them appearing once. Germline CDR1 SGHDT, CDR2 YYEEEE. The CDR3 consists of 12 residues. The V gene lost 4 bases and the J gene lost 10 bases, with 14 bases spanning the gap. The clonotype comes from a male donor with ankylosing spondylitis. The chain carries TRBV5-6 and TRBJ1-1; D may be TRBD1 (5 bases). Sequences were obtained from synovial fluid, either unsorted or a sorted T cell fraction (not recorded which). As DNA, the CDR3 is TGTGCCAGCAGCCCTTCGTGGGGGGGAGCTTTCTTT. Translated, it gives CASSPSWGGAFF. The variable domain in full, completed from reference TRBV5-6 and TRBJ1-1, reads DAGVTQSPTHLIKTRGQQVTLRCSPKSGHDTVSWYQQALGQGPQFIFQYYEEEERQRGNFPDRFSGHQFPNYSSELNVNALLLGDSALYLCASSPSWGGAFFGQGTRLTVV.